The rows below give T cell receptor beta chains drawn from one sample of a study of OX40 agonist ivuxolimab in advanced cancers. Profiling relied on immunoSEQ multiplex PCR, and the TCRdb table lists in-frame clones only, not all of them. In the table there are roughly 30,000 clones, approximately 87% of which are singletons. The sequencing used CD4+ or CD8+ T cells sorted from blood, collected in a trial of the OX40 agonist ivuxolimab. These receptors originate from an adult with an advanced solid tumor such as melanoma, head and neck, liver or kidney cancer. CDR3s include the opening cysteine and the closing phenylalanine or tryptophan. The order of the fields is V gene, D gene, clone size, J gene, CDR3 DNA, CDR3 protein. The D gene is left open where the match is weak. Rows may omit the clone size; those that give it use once, few, many or a size class.

TRBV7-2	TRBD2	.	TRBJ2-7	TGTGCCAGCAGCTCTTTAAGGGCCCTAACTAGCGTGAGGAACTACGAGCAGTACTTC	CASSSLRALTSVRNYEQYF
TRBV30	.	.	TRBJ2-1	TGTGCCTCGACCCGGGGCTTACACAATGAGCAGTTCTTC	CASTRGLHNEQFF
TRBV28	.	.	TRBJ2-5	TGTGCCAGCTCCCTTGGGACCCAAGTCCCGGAGACCCAGTACTTC	CASSLGTQVPETQYF
TRBV15	.	.	TRBJ2-7	TGTGCCACCAGCAGAGTTGCCGAGCGTGCCTACGAGCAGTACTTC	CATSRVAERAYEQYF
TRBV6-5	.	once	TRBJ2-7	TGTGCCAGCAGTTACTCCCCCTACGAGCAGTACTTC	CASSYSPYEQYF
TRBV2	.	.	TRBJ2-7	TGTGCCAGCAAAAGCGGCTCGGGCTACGAGCAGTACTTC	CASKSGSGYEQYF
TRBV11-2	.	.	TRBJ2-7	TGTGCCAGCAGCTATCAGCAGGGCGCGCCGTTATACTACGAGCAGTACTTC	CASSYQQGAPLYYEQYF
TRBV29-1	.	once	TRBJ1-2	TGCAGCGTTCTCCGGACAGAGAACTATGGCTACACCTTC	CSVLRTENYGYTF
TRBV11-2	.	.	TRBJ2-1	TGTGCCAGCAGCTTAGCCTTTTCCGCTGGTTTCTCGGGCAATGAGCAGTTCTTC	CASSLAFSAGFSGNEQFF
TRBV12-2	.	.	TRBJ2-5	TGTGCAAGTCGCTTTAGGAATACTAGCGGGGGGGCCCAGGGAGAGACCCAGTACTTC	CASRFRNTSGGAQGETQYF
TRBV13	.	.	TRBJ2-1	TGTGCCAGCAGCTCCTATCGGTCTGGGGATGAGCAGTTCTTC	CASSSYRSGDEQFF
TRBV18	.	.	TRBJ1-5	TGTGCCAGCTCGGGAGACAATCAGCCCCAGCATTTT	CASSGDNQPQHF
TRBV19	.	.	TRBJ1-2	TGTGCCAGTGCCAACGGAATGGGAGAGTATGGCTACACCTTC	CASANGMGEYGYTF
TRBV27	.	.	TRBJ2-3	TGTGCCAGCAGTTTAGGGGCAGGTCCCACAGATACGCAGTATTTT	CASSLGAGPTDTQYF
TRBV13	.	few	TRBJ1-2	TGTGCCAGCAGCCCTGGATCGGGCTACACCTTC	CASSPGSGYTF
TRBV2	TRBD2	.	TRBJ2-5	TGTGCCAGCAGCGCACTAGCGGGGGAGACCCAGTACTTC	CASSALAGETQYF